These T cell receptor beta chains were read from a single sample in a study of T cell responses to AZD1222 COVID-19 vaccine. Sequencing used immunoSEQ multiplex PCR; TCRdb keeps in-frame clones, though not all of them. The repertoire holds under 150,000 clones, 80% to 95% seen once, with approximately 4.7% in the top ten. Material: peripheral blood, obtained on day 0 of AZD1222 vaccination. The receptors stem from an adult in good health. Both conserved end residues are part of each CDR3. D genes are given only for firm matches. A clone size is listed for some rows: how often the clone was seen (once, few, many), or a class if it is expanded.

abundance	v_gene	d_gene	j_gene	CDR3nt	CDR3aa
NA	TRBV7-2	NA	TRBJ2-5	TGTGCCAGCAGCTTTTTAGGGGTAGAGACCCAGTACTTC	CASSFLGVETQYF
NA	TRBV7-9	TRBD1	TRBJ2-4	TGTGCCAGCAGCTTTGACAGGGGTTTGGACATTCAGTACTTC	CASSFDRGLDIQYF
once	TRBV3-1/TRBV3-2	TRBD2	TRBJ2-1	TGTGCCAGCAGCGACCCTAGCGGATATTACAATGAGCAGTTCTTC	CASSDPSGYYNEQFF
NA	TRBV5-4	NA	TRBJ2-6	TGTGCCAGCAGCCAAATCTTCTACTCTGGGGCCAACGTCCTGACTTTC	CASSQIFYSGANVLTF
NA	TRBV2	NA	TRBJ2-5	TGTGCCAGCAGTGAAGAACAGCAAGAGACCCAGTACTTC	CASSEEQQETQYF
NA	TRBV6-5	TRBD2	TRBJ2-3	TGTGCCAGCAGTTACTCCGGGCCTCGGGGGGGAGATACGCAGTATTTT	CASSYSGPRGGDTQYF
NA	TRBV28	NA	TRBJ1-4	TGTGCCAGCAGTTTATATGGAGAGGGACGAGGCACTAATGAAAAACTGTTTTTT	CASSLYGEGRGTNEKLFF
once	TRBV28	NA	TRBJ2-3	TGTGCCAGCAGTTTAGGGGCTAGCAGGCATACGCAGTATTTT	CASSLGASRHTQYF
NA	TRBV2	TRBD2	TRBJ2-5	TGTGCCAGCAGTGAATGGATGCTAGCGGGGGGGCAAGAGACCCAGTACTTC	CASSEWMLAGGQETQYF
NA	TRBV6-5	NA	TRBJ1-6	TGTGCCAGCAGTTACTCACGGATTAATTCACCCCTCCACTTT	CASSYSRINSPLHF
NA	TRBV6-1	TRBD1	TRBJ2-2	TGTGCCAGCAGTGGGATTACAGGGGTGGGCACCGGGGAGCTGTTTTTT	CASSGITGVGTGELFF
NA	TRBV4-2	NA	TRBJ2-1	TGTGCCAGCAGCCCCCACCTCAATATAATCGAATCCTACAATGAGCAGTTCTTC	CASSPHLNIIESYNEQFF
NA	TRBV5-4	NA	TRBJ2-7	TGTGCCAGCAGCCCCATTCTGTCCTACGAGCAGTACTTC	CASSPILSYEQYF
NA	TRBV5-4	NA	TRBJ2-7	TGTGCCAGCAGCTCGCCCGGACTCTACGAGCAGTACTTC	CASSSPGLYEQYF
NA	TRBV18	TRBD1	TRBJ2-5	TGTGCCAGCTCACCGCTAACGACAGGGCTGGAGACCCAGTACTTC	CASSPLTTGLETQYF
once	TRBV18	NA	TRBJ2-3	TGTGCCAGCTCACCACCAGGGGCTAGCGCAGATACGCAGTATTTT	CASSPPGASADTQYF
NA	TRBV6-5	NA	TRBJ1-2	TGTGCCAGCAGTTACGAGGGGAGTTCCCCCCATGGCTACACCTTC	CASSYEGSSPHGYTF
NA	TRBV5-8	NA	TRBJ2-1	TGTGCCAGCAGCTTTTCGGGACTCTTCTACAATGAGCAGTTCTTC	CASSFSGLFYNEQFF
NA	TRBV27	TRBD2	TRBJ2-5	TGTGCCAGCAGTTCTACGGGAGGGGCCCAGTACTTC	CASSSTGGAQYF
NA	TRBV6-4	NA	TRBJ1-2	TGTGCCAGCAGAGGAAGGGGGACAAAGTATAACTATGGCTACACCTTC	CASRGRGTKYNYGYTF
NA	TRBV28	TRBD1	TRBJ1-2	TGTGCCAGCAGCAGGGGGGACTATGGCTACACCTTC	CASSRGDYGYTF
NA	TRBV28	NA	TRBJ2-5	TGTGCCACCCTCGGGTCCGAGTTAGGCCAAGAGACCCAGTACTTC	CATLGSELGQETQYF
NA	TRBV28	NA	TRBJ2-1	TGTGCCAGCAGTGTGGAAAGACCCAATGAGCAGTTCTTC	CASSVERPNEQFF
NA	TRBV5-5	NA	TRBJ1-6	TGTGCCAGCAGCCGCGGGACACCTAATTCACCCCTCCACTTT	CASSRGTPNSPLHF
NA	TRBV27	NA	TRBJ1-1	TGTGCCAGCAGTTTACGACATTTCATGAACACTGAAGCTTTCTTT	CASSLRHFMNTEAFF
NA	TRBV6-5	NA	TRBJ2-3	TGTGCCAGCAGTTTTCCTCAGGTCACAGATACGCAGTATTTT	CASSFPQVTDTQYF
NA	TRBV3-1/TRBV3-2	TRBD2	TRBJ2-1	TGTGCCAGCAGCCCCGGACTAGCGGAGCAGTTCTTC	CASSPGLAEQFF
NA	TRBV12-3/TRBV12-4	TRBD1	TRBJ2-7	TGTGCCAGCACTCTCAGGGGGCTTGGCGAGCAGTACTTC	CASTLRGLGEQYF
once	TRBV10-3	NA	TRBJ1-1	TGTGCCATCAGTGAGTCGACGGCATTGGCGAACACTGAAGCTTTCTTT	CAISESTALANTEAFF